Each of the 30 T cell receptor beta chains below was sequenced from the same sample in a study of monozygotic twins with cystic fibrosis. Sequenced by immunoSEQ multiplex PCR; TCRdb stores in-frame clones only, minus some. Of 32,000 or so clones listed, roughly 90% were seen once; the top ten hold roughly 0.89%. Source material: blood. The receptors stem from a girl between 2 and 10 years old with cystic fibrosis.

The chain joins TRBV6-1 to TRBJ1-2; D not certain. V was clipped by 4 bases and J by 8 bases, with 8 bases between them. This CDR3 contains 11 residues. In germline, CDR1 is MNHNS, CDR2 SASEGT. The CDR3 region is CASSGGKGYTF. The CDR3 coding sequence is TGTGCCAGCAGTGGTGGGAAAGGCTACACCTTC.

The V and J genes are TRBV10-3 and TRBJ1-5; the match to TRBD1 covers 7 bases. V shed 3 bases and J 5 bases; nucleotides not matched to a gene: 7. Germline V gene data show CDR1 as ENHRY and CDR2 as SYGVKD. The CDR3 has 15 amino acids. The CDR3 DNA reads TGTGCCATCAGTGACAATACAGGGGCCGATCAGCCCCAGCATTTT. Amino acid sequence: CAISDNTGADQPQHF.

V gene TRBV5-4 combines with J gene TRBJ1-2; the match to TRBD1 covers 9 bases. The V gene end was trimmed by 4 bases and the J gene end by 0 bases; junction bases not matched to a gene: 7. The CDR3 sequence is 16 residues long. CDR1 and CDR2 from the germline V gene are SGHNT and YYREEE (reference sequence). CDR3 DNA: TGTGCCAGCAGCGCGGACAGGGGCCTTTCTAACTATGGCTACACCTTC. Amino acids: CASSADRGLSNYGYTF. The full variable domain, in which reference TRBV5-4 and TRBJ1-2 provide the parts outside the CDR3, is ETGVTQSPTHLIKTRGQQVTLRCSSQSGHNTVSWYQQALGQGPQFIFQYYREEENGRGNFPPRFSGLQFPNYSSELNVNALELDDSALYLCASSADRGLSNYGYTFGSGTRLTVV.

V gene TRBV13 combines with J gene TRBJ2-1; D call uncertain. V was clipped by 5 bases and J by 8 bases, with 19 bases between them. The CDR3 is 15 residues long. CDR1 is PRHDT, CDR2 FYEKMQ, per germline (reference sequence). This CDR3 is CASSPPGLKSHEQFF. The CDR3 DNA sequence: TGTGCCAGCAGCCCGCCGGGCCTAAAGTCACATGAGCAGTTCTTC.

This sequence joins TRBV10-3 and TRBJ2-1; weak D call: TRBD2 (6 bases). This CDR3 has 18 amino acids. Germline CDR1 reads ENHRY; CDR2 reads SYGVKD. Trimming took off 4 bases at V and 0 bases at J, with 19 bases between the two ends. Here the CDR3 DNA reads TGTGCCATCAGTGGACCACTAGCTGGGATTAGCTCCTACAATGAGCAGTTCTTC. It codes for CAISGPLAGISSYNEQFF.

The chain combines TRBV28 with TRBJ1-1; D gene uncertain. Trimming removed 2 bases from V and 2 bases from J, with 6 bases in between. The CDR3 totals 13 residues. Germline CDR1 and CDR2: MDHEN and SYDVKM. This CDR3 is CASSLPLNTEAFF. The CDR3 region has the DNA TGTGCCAGCAGTTTACCCCTAAACACTGAAGCTTTCTTT.

The chain employs TRBV11-2 and TRBJ1-1; possibly TRBD1 for D (5 bases). Looked up from germline, CDR1 is SGHAT and CDR2 is FQNNGV. Trimming left V 5 bases short and J 3 bases short, with 22 bases between. The CDR3 length is 17 residues. In DNA, the CDR3 is TGTGCCAGCAGCCCGGCCGGGACCTTCTTATGGCACACTGAAGCTTTCTTT. Protein product: CASSPAGTFLWHTEAFF.

This chain uses TRBV4-1 with TRBJ1-2; D remains ambiguous. V lost 4 bases to trimming and J lost 4 bases, with 13 bases between them. Germline CDR1 reads MGHRA; CDR2 reads YSYEKL. The length of the CDR3 is 14 residues. The CDR3 region is CASSPEGGVYGYTF. In DNA form, the CDR3 reads TGCGCCAGCAGCCCTGAAGGCGGGGTCTATGGCTACACCTTC.

The genes are TRBV4-2 and TRBJ1-4, with 7 bases lining up with TRBD1. The trim removed 2 bases at V and 6 bases at J, leaving 9 bases unmatched. The CDR3 sequence is 16 residues long. Germline V gives CDR1 LGHNA, CDR2 YNFKEQ. CDR3 sequence (DNA): TGTGCCAGCAGCCAAAGGCAGGGGGGTAAAGATGAAAAACTGTTTTTT. Translation gives CASSQRQGGKDEKLFF.

The CDR3 DNA reads as TGTGCCAGTATGCGGGCGAACTATGGCTACACCTTC. It specifies CASMRANYGYTF. The chain employs TRBV6-5 and TRBJ1-2; D call uncertain. The CDR3 is 12 amino acids. The V and J ends lost 9 bases and 2 bases respectively, with 10 bases between them. The germline CDR1 and CDR2 sequences are MNHEY and SVGAGI.

The chain links TRBV6-1 to TRBJ2-3; the D gene is possibly TRBD1 (5 bases). This CDR3 spans 14 amino acids. Germline CDR1 and CDR2: MNHNS and SASEGT. The V end was cut by 6 bases, the J end by 0 bases, with 10 bases between. The CDR3 loop is CASRSRASTDTQYF. The CDR3 bases are TGTGCCAGCAGGAGCAGGGCGAGCACAGATACGCAGTATTTT.

This clone has only one observation. This chain connects TRBV6-6 to TRBJ1-4; D not certain. Trimming removed 6 bases from V and 4 bases from J, with 12 bases in between. Germline V gene lookup returns CDR1 MNHNY and CDR2 SVGAGI (reference sequence). CDR3 length equals 14 residues. The CDR3 sequence is CASSWVVGNEKLFF. The DNA of the CDR3 is TGTGCCAGCAGCTGGGTCGTTGGTAATGAAAAACTGTTTTTT.

CDR3 region: CASSHQDFDTQYF. CDR3 nucleotide sequence: TGTGCCAGCAGTCATCAAGACTTTGATACGCAGTATTTT. The rearrangement joins TRBV7-9 to TRBJ2-3, with D uncertain. Germline assignment: CDR1 SEHNR and CDR2 FQNEAQ (reference sequence). The CDR3 is made up of 13 amino acids. The V gene lost 6 bases and the J gene lost 6 bases, with 13 bases spanning the gap.

This chain's CDR3 is CASSEYETDNEETQYF. In DNA, the CDR3 is TGTGCCAGCAGTGAATATGAAACGGACAACGAGGAGACCCAGTACTTC. V gene TRBV25-1 combines with J gene TRBJ2-5, with D perhaps matching TRBD1 (5 bases). Per germline, CDR1 MGHDK and CDR2 SYGVNS. The CDR3 is made up of 16 amino acids. V was trimmed by 0 bases and J by 5 bases, leaving 16 bases between them.

The chain is built from TRBV2 and TRBJ2-5; the D gene could be TRBD1 or TRBD2 (6 bases each). This CDR3 spans 15 amino acids. Germline CDR1 reads SNHLY; CDR2 reads FYNNEI. V dropped 6 bases and J dropped 4 bases, with 18 bases sitting between them. The CDR3 DNA reads as TGTGCCAGCAGCCGGATTTTTGGGGGGCCAGAGACCCAGTACTTC. Protein product: CASSRIFGGPETQYF.

This clone was detected once. V usage is TRBV7-9 and J usage is TRBJ2-7; D not certain. Germline V gives CDR1 SEHNR, CDR2 FQNEAQ (reference sequence). The V end lost 6 bases, the J end lost 5 bases, and 20 bases lay between the germline ends. This CDR3 is 15 amino acids long. The CDR3 spells CASSPEGISFHEQYF. The CDR3 DNA is TGTGCCAGCAGTCCAGAAGGTATCTCCTTCCACGAGCAGTACTTC.

This chain links TRBV7-9 with TRBJ2-1, with a tentative D call TRBD2 (6 bases). Between the trimmed V and J ends, which lost 7 bases and 5 bases, there was a span of 15 bases. CDR3 length equals 14 residues. Germline assignment: CDR1 SEHNR and CDR2 FQNEAQ (reference sequence). The CDR3 coding sequence is TGTGCCAGCACCTTTAGCGGTCCACACAATGAGCAGTTCTTC. Translation: CASTFSGPHNEQFF.

The chain is built from TRBV27 and TRBJ1-2, with 7 bases identical to TRBD1. The CDR3 length is 14 residues. V trimming: 6 bases; J trimming: 6 bases; junction bases outside the gene matches: 10. Germline assignment: CDR1 MNHEY and CDR2 SMNVEV (reference sequence). Written as DNA, the CDR3 is TGTGCCAGCAGGGACCTCGGACAGGTCGATGGCTACACCTTC. It is translated as CASRDLGQVDGYTF.

The gene calls are TRBV29-1 and TRBJ1-1; weak D call: TRBD1 (6 bases). Trimming cost V 7 bases and J 3 bases, with 18 bases left between them. The CDR3 loop spans 14 amino acids. Germline V gene sequence: CDR1 SQVTM, CDR2 ANQGSEA. The CDR3 bases are TGCAGCGCCCAAGGGGGGGCCGGGGACACTGAAGCTTTCTTT. Amino acids: CSAQGGAGDTEAFF.

The rearrangement joins TRBV5-1 to TRBJ1-4; tentative D call: TRBD1 (6 bases). The CDR3 totals 15 residues. Looked up from germline, CDR1 is SGHRS and CDR2 is YFSETQ. The V and J ends lost 1 base and 4 bases respectively, with 11 bases between them. The CDR3 sequence: CASSLLGQSNEKLFF. The CDR3 DNA is TGCGCCAGCAGCTTGCTTGGACAGAGTAATGAAAAACTGTTTTTT.

The chain recombines TRBV10-1 with TRBJ2-1; D uncertain. This CDR3 spans 13 amino acids. Trimming cost V 2 bases and J 8 bases, with 10 bases left between them. CDR1 and CDR2 (germline): WNHNN, SYGVQD (reference sequence). In DNA, the CDR3 is TGCGCCAGCAGTGAGATTAATAGGGATGAGCAGTTCTTC. This encodes CASSEINRDEQFF.

This clone was seen a single time. The genes are TRBV7-9 and TRBJ1-1; perhaps TRBD1 as D (5 bases). Germline V gene data show CDR1 as SEHNR and CDR2 as FQNEAQ (reference sequence). The CDR3 totals 14 residues. Deletions cut 1 base from V and 5 bases from J, with 11 bases between. CDR3 loop: CASSLGGGGTEAFF. CDR3 DNA: TGTGCCAGCAGCTTAGGGGGCGGTGGTACTGAAGCTTTCTTT.

V and J are TRBV5-4 and TRBJ2-4, with D unclear. CDR3 length equals 14 residues. Trimming pared 2 bases from V and 5 bases from J, leaving 11 bases between. Looked up from germline, CDR1 is SGHNT and CDR2 is YYREEE (reference sequence). CDR3 sequence (DNA): TGTGCCAGCAGCTTCTTAGGGTCCCAAAACATTCAGTACTTC. Translated: CASSFLGSQNIQYF.

This chain joins TRBV27 and TRBJ2-3; D uncertain. Germline loops: CDR1 MNHEY, CDR2 SMNVEV (reference sequence). The V end lost 1 base, the J end lost 2 bases, and 7 bases lay between the germline ends. The CDR3 sequence is 14 residues long. Here the CDR3 DNA reads TGTGCCAGCAGTTTATTTGCTGTCACAGATACGCAGTATTTT. Residues: CASSLFAVTDTQYF.

The J gene is TRBJ2-7, the V gene TRBV9; D remains ambiguous. Germline V gives CDR1 SGDLS, CDR2 YYNGEE. This CDR3 region has 15 residues. V was cut by 1 base and J by 0 bases, with 11 bases left in between. The CDR3 DNA sequence: TGTGCCAGCAGCGTATCGGCAGGCAGCTCCTACGAGCAGTACTTC. Protein product: CASSVSAGSSYEQYF.

The chain has TRBV5-1 and TRBJ1-1; D perhaps matches TRBD1 (6 bases). The V gene's germline CDR1 is SGHRS and CDR2 YFSETQ. This CDR3 contains 14 residues. V lost 1 base and J lost 7, with 14 bases in between. CDR3 bases: TGCGCCAGCAGCTTGAACAGGGAATTTAATGAAGCTTTCTTT. The encoded protein is CASSLNREFNEAFF.

The chain combines TRBV5-4 with TRBJ2-1; perhaps TRBD2 as D (6 bases). Trimming shortened V by 7 bases and J by 5 bases, and 7 bases separated the two germline ends. This CDR3 is built from 11 residues. Germline values: CDR1 SGHNT, CDR2 YYREEE (reference sequence). This chain's CDR3 is CASGTDNEQFF. CDR3 nucleotide sequence: TGTGCCAGCGGGACTGACAATGAGCAGTTCTTC.

This chain connects TRBV29-1 to TRBJ1-1, with D unresolved. V was cut by 3 bases and J by 2 bases, with 10 bases left in between. Germline V gives CDR1 SQVTM, CDR2 ANQGSEA. The CDR3 runs to 13 residues. Written as DNA, the CDR3 is TGCAGCGTTGATTCAGAGGTAAACACTGAAGCTTTCTTT. Translation gives CSVDSEVNTEAFF.

The chain uses TRBV19 and TRBJ1-2, with a weak D call TRBD1 (6 bases). Germline CDR1 LNHDA, CDR2 SQIVND (reference sequence). Trimming left V 4 bases short and J 13 bases short, with 13 bases between. This CDR3 is built from 11 residues. The chain's CDR3 is CASSTTGLSTF. The CDR3 DNA follows: TGTGCCAGTAGTACCACAGGGTTATCCACCTTC.

The chain couples TRBV23-1 to TRBJ2-5, with 11 bases identical to TRBD1. TRBV23-1 is recorded as an ORF, its role being uncertain. The V segment lost 11 bases and the J segment 0 bases; nucleotides outside the gene matches: 8. The CDR3 is 15 residues long. The CDR3 spells CAPRGTGGNQETQYF. In DNA, the CDR3 is TGCGCCCCCCGGGGGACAGGGGGTAACCAAGAGACCCAGTACTTC.